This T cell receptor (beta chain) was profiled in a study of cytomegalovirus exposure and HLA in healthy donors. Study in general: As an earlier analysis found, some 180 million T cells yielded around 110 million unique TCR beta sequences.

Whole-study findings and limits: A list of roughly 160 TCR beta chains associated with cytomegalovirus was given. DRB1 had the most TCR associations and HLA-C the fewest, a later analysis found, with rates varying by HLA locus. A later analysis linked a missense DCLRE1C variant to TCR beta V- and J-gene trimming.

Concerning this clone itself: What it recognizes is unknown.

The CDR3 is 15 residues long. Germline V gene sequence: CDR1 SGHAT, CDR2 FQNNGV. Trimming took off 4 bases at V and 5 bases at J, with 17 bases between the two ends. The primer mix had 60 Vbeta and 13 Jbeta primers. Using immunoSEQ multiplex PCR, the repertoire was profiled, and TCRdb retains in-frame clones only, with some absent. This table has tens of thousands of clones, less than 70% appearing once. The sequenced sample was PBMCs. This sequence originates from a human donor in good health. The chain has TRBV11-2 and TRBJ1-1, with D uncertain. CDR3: CASSSSYPRRTEAFF. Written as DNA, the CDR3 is TGTGCCAGCAGCTCCAGCTATCCTCGGCGGACTGAAGCTTTCTTT.